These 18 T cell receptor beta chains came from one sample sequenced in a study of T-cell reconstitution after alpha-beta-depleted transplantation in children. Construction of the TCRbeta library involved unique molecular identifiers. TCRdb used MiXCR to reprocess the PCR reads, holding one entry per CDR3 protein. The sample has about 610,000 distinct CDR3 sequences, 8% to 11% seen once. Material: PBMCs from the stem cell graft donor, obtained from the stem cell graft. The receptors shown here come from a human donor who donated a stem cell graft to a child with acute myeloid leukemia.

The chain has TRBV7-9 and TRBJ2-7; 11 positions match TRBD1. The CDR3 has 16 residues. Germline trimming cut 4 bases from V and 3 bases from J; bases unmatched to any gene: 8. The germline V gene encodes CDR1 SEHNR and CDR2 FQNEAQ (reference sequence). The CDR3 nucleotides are TGTGCCAGCAGCTCCCAAAGGACAGGGGGCGACTACGAGCAGTACTTC. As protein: CASSSQRTGGDYEQYF.

Here the CDR3 DNA reads TGTGCCAGCAGCAAAGCGCGGAGGGGTATGGGGGATTTAGAGACCCAGTACTTC. Its translation: CASSKARRGMGDLETQYF. The V gene is TRBV21-1, the J gene TRBJ2-5; TRBD2 is the table's D call and was not checked against the DNA. TRBV21-1 is classified as a pseudogene. The CDR3 is 18 amino acids.

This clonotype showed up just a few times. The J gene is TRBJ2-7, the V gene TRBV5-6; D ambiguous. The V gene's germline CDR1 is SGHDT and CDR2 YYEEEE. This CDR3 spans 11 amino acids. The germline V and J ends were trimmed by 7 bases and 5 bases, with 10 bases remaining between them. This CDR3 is CASGWVHEQYF. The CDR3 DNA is TGTGCCAGCGGGTGGGTTCACGAGCAGTACTTC.

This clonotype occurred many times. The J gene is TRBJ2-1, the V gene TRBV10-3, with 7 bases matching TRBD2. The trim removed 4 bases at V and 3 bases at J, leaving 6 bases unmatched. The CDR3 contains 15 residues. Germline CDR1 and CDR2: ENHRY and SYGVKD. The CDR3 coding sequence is TGTGCCATCAGTGTGGAGAGGGAGGGCTACAATGAGCAGTTCTTC. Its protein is CAISVEREGYNEQFF.

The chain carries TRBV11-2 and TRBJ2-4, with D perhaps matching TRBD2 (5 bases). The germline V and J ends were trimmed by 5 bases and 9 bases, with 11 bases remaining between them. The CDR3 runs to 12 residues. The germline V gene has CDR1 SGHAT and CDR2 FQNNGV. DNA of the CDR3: TGTGCCAGCAGCCTCCCGGGGAGCATTCAGTACTTC. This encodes CASSLPGSIQYF.

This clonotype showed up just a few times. The CDR3 protein is CASSLGTGALYEQYF. The CDR3 bases are TGTGCCAGCAGCCTAGGGACAGGGGCCCTCTACGAGCAGTACTTC. The genes are TRBV7-9 and TRBJ2-7; 10 nucleotides agree with TRBD1. V shed 5 bases, J shed 3 bases, and the junction held 7 bases outside the gene matches. Germline loops: CDR1 SEHNR, CDR2 FQNEAQ (reference sequence). The CDR3 spans 15 residues.

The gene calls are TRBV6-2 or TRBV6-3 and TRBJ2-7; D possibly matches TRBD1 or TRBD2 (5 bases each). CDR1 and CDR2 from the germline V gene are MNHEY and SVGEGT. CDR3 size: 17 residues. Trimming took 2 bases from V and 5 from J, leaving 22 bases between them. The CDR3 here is CASSYNPTGARGNEQYF. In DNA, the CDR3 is TGTGCCAGCAGTTACAACCCAACCGGGGCAAGAGGAAACGAGCAGTACTTC.

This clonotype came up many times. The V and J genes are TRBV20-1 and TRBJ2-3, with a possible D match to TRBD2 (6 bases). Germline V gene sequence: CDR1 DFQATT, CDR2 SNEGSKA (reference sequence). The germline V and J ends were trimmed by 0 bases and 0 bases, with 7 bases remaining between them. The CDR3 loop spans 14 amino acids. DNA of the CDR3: TGCAGTGCTAGAGAAGGGACTAGCACAGATACGCAGTATTTT. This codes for CSAREGTSTDTQYF.

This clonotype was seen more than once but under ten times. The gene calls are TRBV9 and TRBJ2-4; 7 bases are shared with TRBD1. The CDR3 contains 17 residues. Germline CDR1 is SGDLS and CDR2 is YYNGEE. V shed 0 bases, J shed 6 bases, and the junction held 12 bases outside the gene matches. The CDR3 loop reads CASSVVANRGVGNIQYF. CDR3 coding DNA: TGTGCCAGCAGCGTAGTAGCCAACAGGGGAGTCGGAAACATTCAGTACTTC. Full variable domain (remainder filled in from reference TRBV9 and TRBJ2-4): DSGVTQTPKHLITATGQRVTLRCSPRSGDLSVYWYQQSLDQGLQFLIQYYNGEERAKGNILERFSAQQFPDLHSELNLSSLELGDSALYFCASSVVANRGVGNIQYFGAGTRLSVL.

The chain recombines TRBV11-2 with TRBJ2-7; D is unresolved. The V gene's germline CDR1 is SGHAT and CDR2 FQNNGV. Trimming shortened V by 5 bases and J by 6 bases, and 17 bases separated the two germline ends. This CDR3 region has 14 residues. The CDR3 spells CASSPLESALEQYF. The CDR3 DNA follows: TGTGCCAGCAGCCCTCTTGAGAGTGCTCTCGAGCAGTACTTC.

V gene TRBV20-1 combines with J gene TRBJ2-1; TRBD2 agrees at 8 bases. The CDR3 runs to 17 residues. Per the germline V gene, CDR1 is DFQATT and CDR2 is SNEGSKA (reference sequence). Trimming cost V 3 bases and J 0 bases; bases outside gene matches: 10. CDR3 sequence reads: CSASSFSGVSSYNEQFF. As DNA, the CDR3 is TGCAGTGCTAGTTCTTTTAGCGGGGTCAGCTCCTACAATGAGCAGTTCTTC.

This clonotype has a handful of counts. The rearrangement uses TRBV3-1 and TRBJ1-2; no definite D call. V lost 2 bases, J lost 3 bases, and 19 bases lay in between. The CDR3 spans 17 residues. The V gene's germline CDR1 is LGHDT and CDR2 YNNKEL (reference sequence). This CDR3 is CASSQWATQTKYYGYTF. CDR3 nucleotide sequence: TGTGCCAGCAGCCAATGGGCTACCCAAACGAAATACTATGGCTACACCTTC.

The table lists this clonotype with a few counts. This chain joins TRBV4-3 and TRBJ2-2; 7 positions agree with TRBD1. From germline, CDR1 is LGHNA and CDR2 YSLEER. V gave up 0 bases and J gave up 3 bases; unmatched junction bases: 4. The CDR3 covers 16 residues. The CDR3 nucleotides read TGCGCCAGCAGCCAAGAGAAGGGGGCGTACACCGGGGAGCTGTTTTTT. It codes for CASSQEKGAYTGELFF.

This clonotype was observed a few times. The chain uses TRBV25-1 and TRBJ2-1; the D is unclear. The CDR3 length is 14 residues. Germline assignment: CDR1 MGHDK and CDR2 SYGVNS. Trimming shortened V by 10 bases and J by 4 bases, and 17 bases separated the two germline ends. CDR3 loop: CATKATTDYNEQFF. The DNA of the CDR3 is TGTGCCACCAAAGCCACGACTGATTACAATGAGCAGTTCTTC.

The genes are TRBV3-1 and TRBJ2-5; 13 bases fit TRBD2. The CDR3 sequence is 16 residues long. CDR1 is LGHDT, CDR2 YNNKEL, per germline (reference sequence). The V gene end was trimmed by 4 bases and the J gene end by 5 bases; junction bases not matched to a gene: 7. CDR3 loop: CASSLGTSGASETQYF. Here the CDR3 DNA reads TGTGCCAGCAGCCTAGGGACTAGCGGGGCCTCGGAGACCCAGTACTTC.

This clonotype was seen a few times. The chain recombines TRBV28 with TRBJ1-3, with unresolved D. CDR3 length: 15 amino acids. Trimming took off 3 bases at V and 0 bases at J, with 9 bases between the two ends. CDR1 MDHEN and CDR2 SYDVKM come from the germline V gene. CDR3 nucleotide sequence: TGTGCCAGCAGTTTTACGGGGAGCTCTGGAAACACCATATATTTT. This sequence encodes CASSFTGSSGNTIYF.

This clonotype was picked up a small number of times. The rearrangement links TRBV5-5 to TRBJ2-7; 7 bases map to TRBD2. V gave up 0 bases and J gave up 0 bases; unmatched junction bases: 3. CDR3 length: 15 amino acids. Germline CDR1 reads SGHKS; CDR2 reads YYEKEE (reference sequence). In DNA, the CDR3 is TGTGCCAGCAGCTTGGTCTGGGGGGGCTCCTACGAGCAGTACTTC. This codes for CASSLVWGGSYEQYF.

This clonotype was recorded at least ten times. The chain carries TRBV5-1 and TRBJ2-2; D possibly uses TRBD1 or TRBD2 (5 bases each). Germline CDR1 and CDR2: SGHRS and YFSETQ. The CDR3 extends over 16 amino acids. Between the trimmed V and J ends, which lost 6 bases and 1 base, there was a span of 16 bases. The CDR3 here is CASTPSWGRNTGELFF. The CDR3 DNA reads TGCGCCAGCACCCCCTCCTGGGGGAGGAACACCGGGGAGCTGTTTTTT.